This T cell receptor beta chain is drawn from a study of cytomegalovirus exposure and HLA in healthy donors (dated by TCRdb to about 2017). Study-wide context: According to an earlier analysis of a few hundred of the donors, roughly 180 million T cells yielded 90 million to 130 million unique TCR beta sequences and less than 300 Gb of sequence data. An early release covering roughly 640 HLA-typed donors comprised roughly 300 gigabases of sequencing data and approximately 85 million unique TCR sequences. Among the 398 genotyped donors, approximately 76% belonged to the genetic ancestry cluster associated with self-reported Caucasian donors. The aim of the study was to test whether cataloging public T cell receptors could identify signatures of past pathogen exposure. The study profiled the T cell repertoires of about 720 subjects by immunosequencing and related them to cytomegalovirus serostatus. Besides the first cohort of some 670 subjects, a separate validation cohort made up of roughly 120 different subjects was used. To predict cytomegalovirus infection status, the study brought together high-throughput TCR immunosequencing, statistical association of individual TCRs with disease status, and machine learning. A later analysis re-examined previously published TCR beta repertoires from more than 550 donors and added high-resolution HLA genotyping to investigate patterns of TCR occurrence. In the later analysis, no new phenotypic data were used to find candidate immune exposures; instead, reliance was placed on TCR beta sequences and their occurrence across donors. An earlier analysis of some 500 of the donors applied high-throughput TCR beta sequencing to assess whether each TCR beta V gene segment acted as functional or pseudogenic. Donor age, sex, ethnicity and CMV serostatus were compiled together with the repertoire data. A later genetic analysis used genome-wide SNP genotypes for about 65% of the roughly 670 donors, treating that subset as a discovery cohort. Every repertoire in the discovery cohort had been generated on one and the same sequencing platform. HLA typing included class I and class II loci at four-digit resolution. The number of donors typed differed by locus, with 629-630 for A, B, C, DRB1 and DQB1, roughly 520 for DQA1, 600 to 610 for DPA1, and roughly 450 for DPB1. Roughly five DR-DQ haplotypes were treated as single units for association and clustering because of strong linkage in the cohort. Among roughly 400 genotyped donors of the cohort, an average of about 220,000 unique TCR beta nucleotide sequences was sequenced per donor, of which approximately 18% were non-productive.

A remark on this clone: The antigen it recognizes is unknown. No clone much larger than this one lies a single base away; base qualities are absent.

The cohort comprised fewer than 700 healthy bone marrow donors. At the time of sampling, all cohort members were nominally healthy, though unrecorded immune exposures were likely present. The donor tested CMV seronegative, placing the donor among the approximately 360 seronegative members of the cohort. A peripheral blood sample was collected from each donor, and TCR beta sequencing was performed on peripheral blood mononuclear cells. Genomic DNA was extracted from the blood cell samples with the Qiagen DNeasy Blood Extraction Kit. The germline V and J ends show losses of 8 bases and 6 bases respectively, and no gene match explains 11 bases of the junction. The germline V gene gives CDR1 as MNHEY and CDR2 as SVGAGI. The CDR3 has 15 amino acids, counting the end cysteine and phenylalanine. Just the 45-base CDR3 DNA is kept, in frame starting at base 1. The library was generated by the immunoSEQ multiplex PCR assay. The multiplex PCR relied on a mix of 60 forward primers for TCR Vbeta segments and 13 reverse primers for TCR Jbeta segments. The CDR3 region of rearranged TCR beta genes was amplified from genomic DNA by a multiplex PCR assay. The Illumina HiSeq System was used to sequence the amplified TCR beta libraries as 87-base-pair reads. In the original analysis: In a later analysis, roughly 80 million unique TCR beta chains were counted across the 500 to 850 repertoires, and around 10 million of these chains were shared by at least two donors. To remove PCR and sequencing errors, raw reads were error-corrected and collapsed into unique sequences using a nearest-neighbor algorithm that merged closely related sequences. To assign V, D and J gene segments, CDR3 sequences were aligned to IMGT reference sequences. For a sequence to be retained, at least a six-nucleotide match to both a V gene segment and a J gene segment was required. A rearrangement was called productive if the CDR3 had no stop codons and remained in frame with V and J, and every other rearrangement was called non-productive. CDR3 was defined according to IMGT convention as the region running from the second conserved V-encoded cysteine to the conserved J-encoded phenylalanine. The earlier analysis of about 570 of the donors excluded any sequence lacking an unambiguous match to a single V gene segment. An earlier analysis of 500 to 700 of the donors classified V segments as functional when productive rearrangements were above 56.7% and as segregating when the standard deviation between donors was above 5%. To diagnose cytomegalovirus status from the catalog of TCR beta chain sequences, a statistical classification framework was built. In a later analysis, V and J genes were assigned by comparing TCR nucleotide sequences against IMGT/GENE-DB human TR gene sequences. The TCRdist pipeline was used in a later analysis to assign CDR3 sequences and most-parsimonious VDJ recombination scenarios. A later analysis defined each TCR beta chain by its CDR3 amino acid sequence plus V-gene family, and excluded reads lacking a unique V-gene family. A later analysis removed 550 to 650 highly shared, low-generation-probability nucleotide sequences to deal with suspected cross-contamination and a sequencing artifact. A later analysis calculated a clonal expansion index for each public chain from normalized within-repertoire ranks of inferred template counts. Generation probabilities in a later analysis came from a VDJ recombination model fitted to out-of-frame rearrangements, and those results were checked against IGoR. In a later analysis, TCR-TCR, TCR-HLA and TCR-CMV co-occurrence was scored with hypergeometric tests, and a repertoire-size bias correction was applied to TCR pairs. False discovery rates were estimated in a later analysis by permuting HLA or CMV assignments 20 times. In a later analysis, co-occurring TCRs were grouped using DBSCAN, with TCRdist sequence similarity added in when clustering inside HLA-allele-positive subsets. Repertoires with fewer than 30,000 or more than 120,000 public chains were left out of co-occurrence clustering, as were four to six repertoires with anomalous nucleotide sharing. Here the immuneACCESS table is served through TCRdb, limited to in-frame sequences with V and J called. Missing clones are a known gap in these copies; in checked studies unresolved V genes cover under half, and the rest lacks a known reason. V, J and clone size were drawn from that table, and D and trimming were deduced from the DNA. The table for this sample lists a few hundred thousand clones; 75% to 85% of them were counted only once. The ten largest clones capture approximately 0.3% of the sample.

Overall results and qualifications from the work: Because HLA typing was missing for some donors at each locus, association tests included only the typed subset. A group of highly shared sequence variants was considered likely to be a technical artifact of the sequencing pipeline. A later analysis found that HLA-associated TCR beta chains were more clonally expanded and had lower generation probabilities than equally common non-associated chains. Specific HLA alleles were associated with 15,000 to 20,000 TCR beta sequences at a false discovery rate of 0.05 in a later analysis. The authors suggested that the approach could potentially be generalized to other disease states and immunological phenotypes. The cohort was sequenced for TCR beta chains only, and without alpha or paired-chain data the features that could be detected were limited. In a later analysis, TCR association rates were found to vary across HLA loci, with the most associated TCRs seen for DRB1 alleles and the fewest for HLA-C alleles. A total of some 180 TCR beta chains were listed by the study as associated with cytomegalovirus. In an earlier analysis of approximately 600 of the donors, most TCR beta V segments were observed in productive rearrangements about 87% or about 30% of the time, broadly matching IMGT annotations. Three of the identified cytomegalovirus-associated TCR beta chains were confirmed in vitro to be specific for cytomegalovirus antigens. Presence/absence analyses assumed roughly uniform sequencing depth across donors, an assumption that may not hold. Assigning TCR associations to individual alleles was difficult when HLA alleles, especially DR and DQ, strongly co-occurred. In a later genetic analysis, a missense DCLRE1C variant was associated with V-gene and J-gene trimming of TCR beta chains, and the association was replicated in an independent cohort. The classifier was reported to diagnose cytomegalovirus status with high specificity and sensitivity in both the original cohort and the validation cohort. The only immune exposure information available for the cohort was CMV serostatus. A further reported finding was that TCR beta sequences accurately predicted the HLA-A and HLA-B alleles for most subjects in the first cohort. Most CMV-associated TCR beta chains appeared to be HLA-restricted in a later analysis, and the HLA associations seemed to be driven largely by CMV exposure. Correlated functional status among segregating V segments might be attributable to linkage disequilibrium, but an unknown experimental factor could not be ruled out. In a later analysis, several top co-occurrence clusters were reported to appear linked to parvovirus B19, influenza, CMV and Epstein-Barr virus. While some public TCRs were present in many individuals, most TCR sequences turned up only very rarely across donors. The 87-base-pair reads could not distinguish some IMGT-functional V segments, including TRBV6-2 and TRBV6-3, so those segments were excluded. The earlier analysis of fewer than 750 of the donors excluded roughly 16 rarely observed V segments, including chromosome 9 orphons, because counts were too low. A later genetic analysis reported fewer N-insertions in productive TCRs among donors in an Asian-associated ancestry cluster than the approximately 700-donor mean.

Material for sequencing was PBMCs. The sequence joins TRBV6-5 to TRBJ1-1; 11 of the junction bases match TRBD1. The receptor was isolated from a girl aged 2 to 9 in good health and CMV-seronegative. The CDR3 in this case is CASFRDRGIVAEAFF. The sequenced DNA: TGTGCCAGCTTCCGGGACAGGGGGATAGTCGCTGAAGCTTTCTTT.